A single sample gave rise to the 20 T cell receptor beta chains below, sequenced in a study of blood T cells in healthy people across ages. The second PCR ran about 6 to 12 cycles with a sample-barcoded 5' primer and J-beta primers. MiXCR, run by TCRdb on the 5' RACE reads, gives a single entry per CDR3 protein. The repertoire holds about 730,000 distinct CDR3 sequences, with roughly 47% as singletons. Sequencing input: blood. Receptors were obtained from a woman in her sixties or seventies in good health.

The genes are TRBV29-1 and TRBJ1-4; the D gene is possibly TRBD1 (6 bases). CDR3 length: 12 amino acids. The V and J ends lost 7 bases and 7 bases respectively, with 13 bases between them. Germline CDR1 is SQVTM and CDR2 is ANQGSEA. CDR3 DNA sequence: TGCAGCGCCGGGGGGCTTAGTGAAAAACTGTTTTTT. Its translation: CSAGGLSEKLFF. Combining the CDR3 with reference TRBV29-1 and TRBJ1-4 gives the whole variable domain SAVISQKPSRDICQRGTSLTIQCQVDSQVTMMFWYRQQPGQSLTLIATANQGSEATYESGFVIDKFPISRPNLTFSTLTVSNMSPEDSSIYLCSAGGLSEKLFFGSGTQLSVL.

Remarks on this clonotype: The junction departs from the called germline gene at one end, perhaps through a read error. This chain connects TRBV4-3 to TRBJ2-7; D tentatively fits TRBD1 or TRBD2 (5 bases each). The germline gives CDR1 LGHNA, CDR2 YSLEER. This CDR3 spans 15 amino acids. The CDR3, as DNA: TGCGCCAGCAGCCCCTTTTTGGGGGTCTCCTACGGGCAGTACTTC. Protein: CASSPFLGVSYGQYF.

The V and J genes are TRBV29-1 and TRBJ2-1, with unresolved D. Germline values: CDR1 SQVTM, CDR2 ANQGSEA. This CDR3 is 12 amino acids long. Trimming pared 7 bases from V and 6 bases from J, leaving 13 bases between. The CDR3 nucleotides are TGCAGCGGAACCGACGCAATCAATGAGCAGTTCTTC. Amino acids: CSGTDAINEQFF.

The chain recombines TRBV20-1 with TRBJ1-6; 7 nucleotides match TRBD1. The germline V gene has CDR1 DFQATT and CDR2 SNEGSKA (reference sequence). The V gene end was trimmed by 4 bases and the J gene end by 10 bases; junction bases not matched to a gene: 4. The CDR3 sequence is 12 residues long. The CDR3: CSAKTGDSPLHF. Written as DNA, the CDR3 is TGCAGTGCTAAAACAGGGGACTCACCCCTCCACTTT.

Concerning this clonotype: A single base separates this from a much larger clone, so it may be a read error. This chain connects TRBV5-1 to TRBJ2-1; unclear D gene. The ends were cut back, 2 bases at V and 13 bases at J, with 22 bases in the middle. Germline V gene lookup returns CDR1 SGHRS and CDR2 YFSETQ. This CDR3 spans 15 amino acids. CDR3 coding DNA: TGCGCCAGCAGCTTAGGACCGGGCCCCGAGGAGACCCAGTTCTTC. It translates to CASSLGPGPEETQFF.

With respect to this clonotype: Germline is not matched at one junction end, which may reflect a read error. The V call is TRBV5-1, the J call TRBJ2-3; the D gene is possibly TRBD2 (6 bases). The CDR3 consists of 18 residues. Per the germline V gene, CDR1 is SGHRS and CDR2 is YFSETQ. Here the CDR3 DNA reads TGCGCCAACAGCTTGAGTAGCGGACGGGGCACGTCCGCGGATACGCAGTATTTT. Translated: CANSLSSGRGTSADTQYF.

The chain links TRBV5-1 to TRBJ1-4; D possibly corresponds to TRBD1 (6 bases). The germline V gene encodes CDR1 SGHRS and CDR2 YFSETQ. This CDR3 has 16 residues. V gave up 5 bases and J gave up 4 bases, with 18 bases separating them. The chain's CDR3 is CASRNGGGTFNEKLFF. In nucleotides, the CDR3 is TGCGCCAGCAGGAACGGGGGCGGAACCTTTAATGAAAAACTGTTTTTT.

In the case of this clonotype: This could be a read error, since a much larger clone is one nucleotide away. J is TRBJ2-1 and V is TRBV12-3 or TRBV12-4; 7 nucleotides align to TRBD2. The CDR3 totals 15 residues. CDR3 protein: CASSLDGRRYTEQFF. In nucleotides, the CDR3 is TGTGCCAGCAGTTTGGACGGGAGGAGATACACTGAGCAGTTCTTC.

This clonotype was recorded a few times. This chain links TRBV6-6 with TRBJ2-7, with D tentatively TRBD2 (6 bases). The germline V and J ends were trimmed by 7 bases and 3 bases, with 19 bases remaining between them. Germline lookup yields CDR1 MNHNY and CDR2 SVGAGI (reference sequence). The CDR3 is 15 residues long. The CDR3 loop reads CASTPRGVLIYEQYF. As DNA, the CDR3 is TGTGCCAGCACCCCTCGCGGGGTCTTGATCTACGAGCAGTACTTC.

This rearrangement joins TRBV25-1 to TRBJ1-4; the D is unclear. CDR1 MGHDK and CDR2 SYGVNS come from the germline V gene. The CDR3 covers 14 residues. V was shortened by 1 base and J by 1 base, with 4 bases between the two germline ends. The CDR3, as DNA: TGTGCCAGCAGTGAATGGGGAACTAATGAAAAACTGTTTTTT. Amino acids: CASSEWGTNEKLFF.

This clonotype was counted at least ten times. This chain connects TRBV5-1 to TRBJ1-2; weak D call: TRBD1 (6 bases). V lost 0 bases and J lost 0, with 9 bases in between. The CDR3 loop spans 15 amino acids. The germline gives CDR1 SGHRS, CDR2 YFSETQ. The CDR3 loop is CASSLETGANYGYTF. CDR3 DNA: TGCGCCAGCAGCTTGGAGACAGGAGCTAACTATGGCTACACCTTC.

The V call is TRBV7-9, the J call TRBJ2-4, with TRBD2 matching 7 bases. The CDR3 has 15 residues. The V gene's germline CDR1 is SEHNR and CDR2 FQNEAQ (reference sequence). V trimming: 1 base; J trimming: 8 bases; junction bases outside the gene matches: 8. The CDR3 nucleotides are TGTGCCAGCAGCTTAGGTGGACTAGGTGCGGACATTCAGTACTTC. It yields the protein CASSLGGLGADIQYF.

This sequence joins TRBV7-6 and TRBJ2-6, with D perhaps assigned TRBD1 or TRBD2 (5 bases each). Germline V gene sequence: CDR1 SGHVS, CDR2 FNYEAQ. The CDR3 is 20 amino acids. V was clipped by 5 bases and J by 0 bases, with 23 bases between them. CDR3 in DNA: TGTGCCAGCAGCCGCCCCGTGAGGGGAAACTTACGCTCTGGGGCCAACGTCCTGACTTTC. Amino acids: CASSRPVRGNLRSGANVLTF.

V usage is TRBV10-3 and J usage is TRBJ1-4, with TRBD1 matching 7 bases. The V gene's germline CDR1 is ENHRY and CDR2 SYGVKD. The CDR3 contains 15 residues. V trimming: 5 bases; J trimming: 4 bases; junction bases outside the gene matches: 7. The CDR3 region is CAISTETGSNEKLFF. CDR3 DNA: TGTGCCATCAGTACCGAGACAGGGAGTAATGAAAAACTGTTTTTT.

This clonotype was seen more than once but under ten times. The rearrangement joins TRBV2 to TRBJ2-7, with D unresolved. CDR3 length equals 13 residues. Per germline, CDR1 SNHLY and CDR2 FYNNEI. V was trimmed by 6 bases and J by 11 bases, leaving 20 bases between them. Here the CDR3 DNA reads TGTGCCAGCAGCGACGACAATTTGAGCATTAAGTACTTC. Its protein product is CASSDDNLSIKYF. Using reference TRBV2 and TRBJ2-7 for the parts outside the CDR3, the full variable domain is EPEVTQTPSHQVTQMGQEVILRCVPISNHLYFYWYRQILGQKVEFLVSFYNNEISEKSEIFDDQFSVERPDGSNFTLKIRSTKLEDSAMYFCASSDDNLSIKYFGPGTRLTVT.

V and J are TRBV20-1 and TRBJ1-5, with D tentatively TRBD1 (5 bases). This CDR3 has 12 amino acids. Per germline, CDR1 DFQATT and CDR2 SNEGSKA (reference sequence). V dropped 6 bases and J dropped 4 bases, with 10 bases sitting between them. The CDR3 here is CSAHRKNQPQHF. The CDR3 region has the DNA TGCAGTGCCCACAGGAAAAATCAGCCCCAGCATTTT.

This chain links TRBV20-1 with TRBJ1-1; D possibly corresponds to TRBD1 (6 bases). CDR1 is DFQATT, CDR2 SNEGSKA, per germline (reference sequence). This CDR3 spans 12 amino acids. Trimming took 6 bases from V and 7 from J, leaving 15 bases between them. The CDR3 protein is CSAIGTPLEAFF. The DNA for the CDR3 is TGCAGTGCCATTGGGACACCCCTTGAAGCTTTCTTT.

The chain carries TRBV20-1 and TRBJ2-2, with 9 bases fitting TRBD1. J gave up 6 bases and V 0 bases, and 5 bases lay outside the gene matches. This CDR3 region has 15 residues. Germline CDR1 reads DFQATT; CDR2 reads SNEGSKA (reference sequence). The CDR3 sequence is CSARDYRQGAGELFF. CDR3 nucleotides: TGCAGTGCTAGAGATTATCGACAGGGGGCCGGGGAGCTGTTTTTT.

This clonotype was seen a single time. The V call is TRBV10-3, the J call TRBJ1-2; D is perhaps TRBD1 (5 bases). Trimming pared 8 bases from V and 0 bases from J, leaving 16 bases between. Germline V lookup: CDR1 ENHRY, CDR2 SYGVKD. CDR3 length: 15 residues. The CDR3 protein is CAIRMGVRTNYGYTF. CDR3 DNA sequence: TGTGCCATCCGAATGGGGGTGAGAACTAACTATGGCTACACCTTC.

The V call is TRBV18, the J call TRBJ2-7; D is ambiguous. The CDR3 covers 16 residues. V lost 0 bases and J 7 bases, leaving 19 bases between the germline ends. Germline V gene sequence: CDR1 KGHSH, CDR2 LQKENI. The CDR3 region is CASSPPEGKVYNEQYF. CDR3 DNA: TGTGCCAGCTCACCACCGGAAGGGAAGGTGTACAATGAGCAGTACTTC. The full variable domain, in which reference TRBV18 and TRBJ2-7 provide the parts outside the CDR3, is NAGVMQNPRHLVRRRGQEARLRCSPMKGHSHVYWYRQLPEEGLKFMVYLQKENIIDESGMPKERFSAEFPKEGPSILRIQQVVRGDSAAYFCASSPPEGKVYNEQYFGPGTRLTVT.